One and the same sample provided the 15 T cell receptor beta chains below, sequenced in a study of T-cell memory formation after mild COVID-19. TCRdb itself ran the 5' RACE reads through MiXCR, one entry per CDR3 protein. The data hold roughly 130,000 distinct CDR3 sequences, with more than 15% observed a single time. Source material: PBMCs or a T cell subset sorted from them (not recorded which). The receptors originated from a man younger than 35 who had mild COVID-19 (a few samples of this study predate the infection). Cell type and time point are not known.

This chain connects TRBV4-1 to TRBJ2-2, with a possible D match to TRBD2 (6 bases). V gave up 5 bases and J gave up 4 bases, with 23 bases separating them. The germline gives CDR1 MGHRA, CDR2 YSYEKL. The CDR3 length is 18 residues. The CDR3 is CASSILQGRGRSTGELFF. In nucleotides, the CDR3 is TGCGCCAGCAGCATCTTACAAGGGCGGGGACGGAGCACCGGGGAGCTGTTTTTT.

The chain links TRBV24-1 to TRBJ1-2; possible D gene TRBD1, 6 bases. Germline assignment: CDR1 KGHDR and CDR2 SFDVKD. The ends were cut back, 6 bases at V and 8 bases at J, with 18 bases in the middle. The CDR3 is 14 residues long. This chain's CDR3 is CATSPEGGTGGYTF. The CDR3 DNA sequence: TGTGCCACCAGTCCCGAAGGGGGAACGGGGGGCTACACCTTC.

The chain links TRBV4-2 to TRBJ1-3, with D unresolved. The CDR3 has 15 amino acids. Germline-derived CDR1 and CDR2 are LGHNA and YNFKEQ. V lost 0 bases to trimming and J lost 3 bases, with 9 bases between them. The CDR3 nucleotides read TGTGCCAGCAGCCAAGAGGCTGGAGGTGGAAACACCATATATTTT. This sequence encodes CASSQEAGGGNTIYF.

The table lists this clonotype with a few counts. V and J are TRBV27 and TRBJ2-7; possibly TRBD1 for D (6 bases). Trimming pared 5 bases from V and 0 bases from J, leaving 11 bases between. CDR3 length: 14 amino acids. CDR1 is MNHEY, CDR2 SMNVEV, per germline (reference sequence). The CDR3 DNA reads as TGTGCCAGCAGTACAGACAGGATCTCCTACGAGCAGTACTTC. Its translation is CASSTDRISYEQYF.

This chain uses TRBV20-1 with TRBJ2-3, with TRBD2 matching over 7 bases. The V and J ends lost 6 bases and 8 bases, in that order; junction bases with no gene match: 20. The CDR3 contains 16 residues. Per germline, CDR1 DFQATT and CDR2 SNEGSKA (reference sequence). CDR3 coding DNA: TGCAGTGCCGACAATGACCGACTAGCTGATGCTGGTACGCAGTATTTT. This codes for CSADNDRLADAGTQYF.

V is TRBV7-2 and J is TRBJ1-2; D gene unclear. In germline, CDR1 is SGHTA, CDR2 FQGNSA. V dropped 2 bases and J dropped 5 bases, with 12 bases sitting between them. CDR3 length: 14 amino acids. The CDR3 here is CASSLPQAVYGYTF. The CDR3 DNA reads TGTGCCAGCAGCTTACCCCAGGCTGTGTATGGCTACACCTTC.

The table lists this clonotype with many counts. The CDR3 DNA reads as TGTGCCAGCAGCCAAGGGACAGGGTTCACAGATACGCAGTATTTT. Its protein is CASSQGTGFTDTQYF. The rearrangement uses TRBV3-1 and TRBJ2-3, with TRBD1 identical over 8 bases. V lost 1 base to trimming and J lost 2 bases; unmatched junction nucleotides: 2. Germline CDR1 reads LGHDT; CDR2 reads YNNKEL (reference sequence). This CDR3 comprises 15 residues.

The V gene is TRBV24-1, the J gene TRBJ2-2, with D perhaps matching TRBD1 (6 bases). Trimming removed 3 bases from V and 0 bases from J, with 13 bases in between. Per germline, CDR1 KGHDR and CDR2 SFDVKD. There are 17 residues in the CDR3. CDR3 DNA: TGTGCCACCAGTGATCAGGGGACGAGAGCGAACACCGGGGAGCTGTTTTTT. Residues: CATSDQGTRANTGELFF.

There are a few counts of this clonotype. The rearrangement joins TRBV7-2 to TRBJ2-7; 7 positions match TRBD1. This CDR3 region has 15 residues. Trimming cost V 1 base and J 4 bases; bases outside gene matches: 7. Germline V gene data show CDR1 as SGHTA and CDR2 as FQGNSA. The CDR3 protein is CASSLVGTAPYEQYF. CDR3 sequence (DNA): TGTGCCAGCAGCTTAGTAGGGACAGCTCCTTACGAGCAGTACTTC.

V gene TRBV4-3 combines with J gene TRBJ1-3, with a tentative D call TRBD1 (5 bases). Germline CDR1 and CDR2: LGHNA and YSLEER. CDR3 length equals 17 residues. V lost 4 bases to trimming and J lost 3 bases, with 19 bases between them. DNA for the CDR3: TGCGCCAGCAGCCTCAGGTTTTCGACAGTCAATGGAAACACCATATATTTT. This gives the protein CASSLRFSTVNGNTIYF.

This clonotype was observed a handful of times. The chain links TRBV7-9 to TRBJ1-2, with D perhaps matching TRBD1 (6 bases). V lost 5 bases, J lost 7 bases, and 14 bases lay in between. CDR1 SEHNR and CDR2 FQNEAQ come from the germline V gene (reference sequence). There are 13 residues in the CDR3. The DNA of the CDR3 is TGTGCCAGCAGCGAAGACAGGTCCCCTGGCTACACCTTC. Its protein is CASSEDRSPGYTF.

There are a few counts of this clonotype. The chain carries TRBV5-4 and TRBJ2-2; D possibly corresponds to TRBD1 (5 bases). This CDR3 has 16 amino acids. V was cut by 0 bases and J by 6 bases, with 15 bases left in between. Germline lookup yields CDR1 SGHNT and CDR2 YYREEE (reference sequence). CDR3 amino acids: CASSLGGPGNAGELFF. The CDR3 region has the DNA TGTGCCAGCAGCTTGGGGGGCCCAGGGAATGCCGGGGAGCTGTTTTTT.

The CDR3 DNA reads TGCAGCGTTGGGACAGGGGTAGAGACCCAGTACTTC. Encoded protein: CSVGTGVETQYF. The V call is TRBV29-1, the J call TRBJ2-5; 9 nucleotides line up with TRBD1. CDR1 SQVTM and CDR2 ANQGSEA come from the germline V gene. The CDR3 extends over 12 amino acids. V shed 4 bases, J shed 4 bases, and the junction held 1 base outside the gene matches.

This clonotype was found a few times. The gene calls are TRBV7-6 and TRBJ1-2; D remains ambiguous. Trimming stripped 4 bases from V and 3 bases from J, with 9 bases between. This CDR3 contains 13 residues. CDR1 is SGHVS and CDR2 is FNYEAQ in the germline V gene. The DNA of the CDR3 is TGTGCCAGCAGCTCGGGGTTGGACTATGGCTACACCTTC. The encoded protein is CASSSGLDYGYTF.

This clonotype has more than one count but fewer than ten. J is TRBJ2-1 and V is TRBV28; 7 bases are a match to TRBD1. The CDR3 has 13 amino acids. Germline V gene sequence: CDR1 MDHEN, CDR2 SYDVKM. Trimming took 6 bases from V and 14 from J; bases not matched to a gene: 13. CDR3 in amino acids: CASSSQEGQGEFF. CDR3 in DNA: TGTGCCAGCAGCTCCCAAGAGGGGCAGGGGGAGTTCTTC.